These T cell receptor beta chains were read from a single sample in a study of neurological immune-mediated disorders. TCRdb re-called the 5' RACE reads with MiXCR, one entry per CDR3 protein. The sample consists of 20,000 to 30,000 distinct CDR3 sequences, less than 2.5% of them appearing once. The material sequenced was PBMCs. The receptors originated from a woman between 45 and 60 years old with multiple sclerosis. Each CDR3 is given with its conserved first and last residue. The order of the fields is clone size, J gene, D gene, V gene, CDR3 protein, CDR3 DNA. A D gene is named only where the DNA matches it firmly. Rows may omit the clone size; those that give it use once, few, many or a size class.

many TRBJ2-1 . TRBV4-2 CASSQDPVPDNEQFF TGTGCCAGCAGCCAAGACCCCGTGCCGGACAATGAGCAGTTCTTC
many TRBJ1-2 . TRBV6-2/TRBV6-3 CASDGFYGYTF TGTGCCAGCGATGGCTTCTATGGCTACACCTTC
many TRBJ2-3 TRBD1 TRBV20-1 CSAPRQGSTDTQYF TGCAGTGCTCCAAGACAGGGGAGCACAGATACGCAGTATTTT
many TRBJ1-5 . TRBV5-1 CASSLGGESSQPQHF TGCGCCAGCAGCTTGGGCGGGGAGTCCTCCCAGCCCCAGCATTTT
few TRBJ2-2 TRBD2 TRBV12-3/TRBV12-4 CASSRTSGDTGELFF TGTGCCAGCAGTCGGACTAGCGGGGACACCGGGGAGCTGTTTTTT
many TRBJ2-3 TRBD2 TRBV6-5 CASSSGLVVDTQYF TGTGCCAGCAGTTCGGGACTAGTTGTCGATACGCAGTATTTT
many TRBJ1-2 TRBD1 TRBV27 CASSFGQGYGYTF TGTGCCAGCAGCTTCGGACAGGGCTATGGCTACACCTTC
many TRBJ1-4 . TRBV20-1 CSARASGEKLFF TGCAGTGCTAGAGCCTCGGGAGAAAAACTGTTTTTT
many TRBJ2-7 . TRBV11-2 CASSSQTGFSSYEQYF TGTGCCAGCAGCTCCCAGACAGGTTTTAGCTCCTACGAGCAGTACTTC
medium-sized TRBJ1-1 . TRBV7-2 CASSWGRNTEAFF TGTGCCAGCAGCTGGGGAAGGAACACTGAAGCTTTCTTT
few TRBJ2-3 TRBD2 TRBV5-1 CASSLGAGDADTQYF TGCGCCAGCAGCTTGGGGGCGGGAGATGCAGATACGCAGTATTTT
many TRBJ2-3 TRBD1 TRBV5-1 CASSPNWGDRGLHSTDTQYF TGCGCCAGCAGCCCGAACTGGGGGGACAGGGGGCTCCATAGCACAGATACGCAGTATTTT
many TRBJ2-5 . TRBV20-1 CSARGVSSGPVQETQYF TGCAGTGCTAGAGGAGTATCGAGCGGTCCTGTACAAGAGACCCAGTACTTC
. TRBJ2-5 . TRBV20-1 CSARVGSNQETQYF TGCAGTGCTAGAGTGGGGAGTAACCAAGAGACCCAGTACTTC
many TRBJ1-2 . TRBV7-2 CASSRLAGGPYGYTF TGTGCCAGCAGCAGGTTAGCCGGGGGACCGTATGGCTACACCTTC
many TRBJ1-1 . TRBV20-1 CPQAANTEAFF TGCCCCCAGGCAGCGAACACTGAAGCTTTCTTT
many TRBJ1-1 . TRBV20-1 CSAREGGRIEAFF TGCAGTGCTAGAGAGGGGGGGAGGATTGAAGCTTTCTTT
many TRBJ2-7 . TRBV5-1 CASSLGHLIYEQYF TGCGCCAGCAGCTTGGGACACCTCATCTACGAGCAGTACTTC
. TRBJ2-3 . TRBV20-1 CSARSHTQYF TGCAGTGCTAGATCCCATACGCAGTATTTT
many TRBJ2-7 TRBD1 TRBV20-1 CSARDSTGGRYEQYF TGCAGTGCTAGAGATTCTACAGGGGGACGGTACGAGCAGTACTTC
many TRBJ2-6 TRBD1 TRBV7-9 CASSLGTGAGANVLTF TGTGCCAGCAGCTTAGGGACAGGGGCTGGGGCCAACGTCCTGACTTTC
many TRBJ2-3 TRBD2 TRBV11-2 CASSSRTSGSTDTQYF TGTGCCAGCAGTTCTCGGACTAGCGGTAGCACAGATACGCAGTATTTT
many TRBJ2-5 . TRBV6-6 CASSRNVQETQYF TGTGCCAGCAGCCGGAACGTGCAAGAGACCCAGTACTTC
many TRBJ2-3 . TRBV5-6 CASSFSGVNTQYF TGTGCCAGCAGCTTCTCCGGGGTAAATACGCAGTATTTT
many TRBJ2-2 TRBD2 TRBV4-3 CASSQSQRGTGELFF TGCGCCAGCAGCCAATCCCAGCGGGGGACCGGGGAGCTGTTTTTT
medium-sized TRBJ1-5 . TRBV5-1 CASSFEGDQPQHF TGCGCCAGCAGCTTTGAGGGGGATCAGCCCCAGCATTTT
many TRBJ1-1 . TRBV6-2/TRBV6-3 CASSYKGSATEAFF TGTGCCAGCAGTTATAAGGGGTCCGCCACTGAAGCTTTCTTT
many TRBJ2-3 . TRBV5-1 CASSGLVGTDTQYF TGCGCCAGCTCGGGGCTGGTTGGAACAGATACGCAGTATTTT
many TRBJ2-5 TRBD2 TRBV12-3/TRBV12-4 CASRTSGSVETQYF TGTGCCAGCAGAACGAGCGGGAGCGTAGAGACCCAGTACTTC
many TRBJ1-1 . TRBV6-6 CASSLLNTEAFF TGTGCCAGCAGCCTATTGAACACTGAAGCTTTCTTT
many TRBJ1-2 . TRBV10-3 CAISDPGIGYGYTF TGTGCCATCAGTGATCCGGGCATCGGCTATGGCTACACCTTC
. TRBJ1-2 . TRBV18 CASSQGKDYGYTF TGTGCCAGCTCACAGGGGAAAGACTATGGCTACACCTTC
many TRBJ2-1 TRBD2 TRBV12-3/TRBV12-4 CASRAGLSSYNEQFF TGTGCCAGCAGAGCGGGGTTGAGCTCCTACAATGAGCAGTTCTTC
many TRBJ2-3 . TRBV20-1 CSARDLRRLATDTQYF TGCAGTGCTAGAGATCTACGCCGATTAGCTACAGATACGCAGTATTTT
many TRBJ2-7 TRBD2 TRBV20-1 CSAAFSGARGGEQYF TGCAGTGCTGCGTTTAGCGGGGCCCGGGGCGGCGAGCAGTACTTC
few TRBJ2-1 TRBD2 TRBV7-6 CASSFGTRNHEQFF TGTGCCAGCAGCTTCGGGACTAGGAACCATGAGCAGTTCTTC
few TRBJ2-3 . TRBV20-1 CSARQKGTDTQYF TGCAGTGCTAGACAGAAGGGGACAGATACGCAGTATTTT
many TRBJ2-3 TRBD2 TRBV6-5 CASSSRGGGDTQYF TGTGCCAGCAGTTCGCGGGGGGGTGGAGATACGCAGTATTTT
many TRBJ2-2 TRBD2 TRBV9 CASGGSGGLRTGELFF TGTGCCAGCGGCGGGTCGGGAGGGCTACGGACCGGGGAGCTGTTTTTT
many TRBJ1-1 . TRBV7-3 CASSGSPGALGTAEAFF TGTGCCAGCAGCGGGTCCCCGGGGGCGCTGGGCACCGCTGAAGCTTTCTTT
many TRBJ2-5 . TRBV11-3 CASSLDETQYF TGTGCCAGCAGCTTAGATGAGACCCAGTACTTC
many TRBJ1-5 TRBD1 TRBV20-1 CSAIQGSNQPQHF TGCAGTGCCATACAGGGGAGCAATCAGCCCCAGCATTTT
many TRBJ2-2 . TRBV4-3 CASSQDEVNTGELFF TGCGCCAGCAGCCAAGATGAGGTCAACACCGGGGAGCTGTTTTTT
. TRBJ2-5 . TRBV20-1 CSAKQWETQYF TGCAGTGCTAAACAGTGGGAGACCCAGTACTTC
medium-sized TRBJ2-7 . TRBV5-1 CASSLEVGEQYF TGCGCCAGCAGCTTGGAGGTGGGCGAGCAGTACTTC
. TRBJ1-4 TRBD1 TRBV2 CASQGVSRDEKLFF TGTGCCAGCCAGGGGGTTAGCCGAGATGAAAAACTGTTTTTT
many TRBJ1-2 . TRBV20-1 CSAETGKVGGYTF TGCAGTGCGGAAACAGGGAAGGTTGGTGGCTACACCTTC
. TRBJ1-4 . TRBV18 CASSPNREEKLFF TGTGCCAGCTCACCCAATCGGGAGGAAAAACTGTTTTTT
many TRBJ1-1 . TRBV6-5 CASSYAGLNTEAFF TGTGCCAGCAGTTACGCGGGGCTGAACACTGAAGCTTTCTTT
many TRBJ1-2 . TRBV14 CASSQGRISYGYTF TGTGCCAGCAGCCAAGGGCGTATCAGCTATGGCTACACCTTC